In its sample, the clone carrying this T cell receptor beta chain was seen a few times. The sample's time point: patch test 1, 2 weeks after DPC sensitization. Treatment of the sample: therapeutic diphenylcyclopropenone sensitization with weekly scalp DPC. Unfractionated whole blood yielded the extracted total RNA. The sample belongs to a study of human T cells and chemical hapten exposure. The study's library attached unique molecular identifiers to single cDNA molecules. A single record per CDR3 protein comes from TCRdb applying MiXCR to the RACE reads. This sample has around 160,000 distinct CDR3 sequences, with about 14% found just once. The TCR comes from a woman aged 25 to 45 with alopecia areata. Some clones in this sample may be carry-over from other donors' samples. The starting material was whole blood, obtained in connection with sensitization to the hapten diphenylcyclopropenone (DPC).

The CDR3 nucleotides are TGTGCCAGCCGCCGTTTCGGACAGGGGGCGGTTAATGAGCAGTTCTTC. This codes for CASRRFGQGAVNEQFF. J is TRBJ2-1 and V is TRBV12-3 or TRBV12-4; 11 bases line up with TRBD1. The CDR3 runs to 16 residues. With V trimmed by 8 bases and J by 7 bases, 13 bases remained unmatched.